A selection of T cell receptor beta chains follows, all from one sample in a study of OX40 agonist ivuxolimab in advanced cancers. The data were produced by immunoSEQ multiplex PCR, yet TCRdb's version contains in-frame clones alone and is incomplete. The sample has more than 70,000 clones, 84% seen once; the top ten hold more than 20%. Specimen: CD4+ or CD8+ T cells sorted from blood, collected in a trial of the OX40 agonist ivuxolimab. These receptors came from an adult with an advanced solid tumor such as melanoma, head and neck, liver or kidney cancer. The CDR3 runs from the conserved cysteine through the conserved F or W. A D gene is named only where the DNA matches it firmly. Size is stated for part of the rows, as once, few or many counts, or as a class when the clone is expanded.

v_call	j_call	d_call	clone_size	cdr3_aa	cdr3_nt
TRBV9	TRBJ2-7	.	.	CASSVGGATYEQYF	TGTGCCAGCAGCGTAGGGGGCGCCACCTACGAGCAGTACTTC
TRBV29-1	TRBJ2-1	TRBD1	.	CSVGRDRYNEQFF	TGCAGCGTTGGCCGGGACAGGTACAATGAGCAGTTCTTC
TRBV28	TRBJ2-2	TRBD2	.	CASSLLAGAGTGELFF	TGTGCCAGCAGTTTATTAGCGGGGGCGGGCACCGGGGAGCTGTTTTTT
TRBV28	TRBJ2-7	.	.	CASTGFSYEQYF	TGTGCCAGCACCGGGTTTTCCTACGAGCAGTACTTC
TRBV5-1	TRBJ2-7	TRBD1	.	CASRPPGQTYEQYF	TGCGCCAGCAGACCCCCGGGACAGACCTACGAGCAGTACTTC
TRBV6-1	TRBJ2-5	.	.	CASSPGPQQETQYF	TGTGCCAGCAGTCCGGGACCCCAACAAGAGACCCAGTACTTC
TRBV10-3	TRBJ2-7	TRBD2	.	CAIMSGEAYEQYF	TGTGCCATCATGAGCGGGGAAGCCTACGAACAGTACTTC
TRBV29-1	TRBJ2-1	TRBD1	.	CSVDQDRNEQFF	TGCAGCGTTGATCAGGACAGGAATGAGCAGTTCTTC
TRBV2	TRBJ2-6	.	.	CATTRTANSGANVLTF	TGTGCCACCACCCGGACGGCAAACTCTGGGGCCAACGTCCTGACTTTC
TRBV5-1	TRBJ2-7	.	.	CASSLEARSAGEQYF	TGCGCCAGCAGCTTGGAAGCCAGGTCCGCTGGGGAGCAGTACTTC
TRBV20-1	TRBJ2-7	.	.	CSARGDYEQYF	TGCAGTGCTCGCGGGGATTACGAGCAGTACTTC
TRBV7-9	TRBJ2-1	.	.	CASSLTEQGEQFF	TGTGCCAGCAGCTTAACCGAGCAGGGTGAGCAGTTCTTC
TRBV5-1	TRBJ2-1	TRBD2	.	CASSLGREGRYNEQFF	TGCGCCAGCAGCTTGGGACGGGAGGGCCGATACAATGAGCAGTTCTTC
TRBV4-3	TRBJ2-7	.	once	CASSQDKSYEQYF	TGCGCCAGCAGCCAAGATAAGTCCTACGAGCAGTACTTC
TRBV30	TRBJ1-2	.	.	CAWSVNVQGHGYTF	TGTGCCTGGAGTGTCAACGTCCAGGGTCATGGCTACACCTTC
TRBV11-2	TRBJ1-2	TRBD1	.	CASSGTGGHYGYTF	TGTGCCAGCAGCGGGACAGGGGGGCACTATGGCTACACCTTC
TRBV5-5	TRBJ1-5	.	.	CASSFEVLNQPQHF	TGTGCCAGCAGCTTTGAAGTACTCAATCAGCCCCAGCATTTT
TRBV27	TRBJ2-7	TRBD1	once	CASSSGTGGYEQYF	TGTGCCAGCAGTTCCGGGACAGGGGGTTACGAGCAGTACTTC
TRBV4-2	TRBJ2-3	TRBD2	.	CASSQMGGRNTDTQYF	TGTGCCAGCAGCCAAATGGGCGGGAGAAACACAGATACGCAGTATTTT
TRBV30	TRBJ2-1	.	.	CAWSVGDEQFF	TGTGCCTGGAGTGTCGGCGATGAGCAGTTCTTC
TRBV4-3	TRBJ1-3	.	few	CASSHVIGVSGNTIYF	TGCGCCAGCAGCCACGTAATAGGGGTCTCTGGAAACACCATATATTTT
TRBV7-8	TRBJ2-6	.	.	CASSFRPGGKGNSGANVLTF	TGTGCCAGCAGCTTTCGCCCTGGGGGAAAAGGGAACTCTGGGGCCAACGTCCTGACTTTC
TRBV6-5	TRBJ2-7	.	.	CASRRSAYEQYF	TGTGCCAGCAGAAGGTCCGCCTACGAGCAGTACTTC
TRBV15	TRBJ1-2	TRBD1	.	CATSRDPGTGHGYTF	TGTGCCACCAGCAGAGACCCCGGGACAGGGCATGGCTACACCTTC
TRBV14	TRBJ2-5	TRBD2	.	CASSRGLALQETQYF	TGTGCCAGCAGTCGGGGACTAGCGCTTCAAGAGACCCAGTACTTC
TRBV30	TRBJ2-3	.	.	CAWSPGGDTQYF	TGTGCCTGGAGCCCGGGTGGGGATACGCAGTATTTT
TRBV11-2	TRBJ1-1	TRBD1	few	CASSLRTGGSEAFF	TGTGCCAGCAGCCTAAGGACAGGGGGTAGTGAAGCTTTCTTT
TRBV19	TRBJ1-6	.	.	CASKSEVYNSPLHF	TGTGCCAGTAAGTCGGAGGTCTATAATTCACCCCTCCACTTT
TRBV5-1	TRBJ1-1	TRBD1	.	CASSSLGQADTEAFF	TGCGCCAGCAGCTCGCTCGGACAGGCGGACACTGAAGCTTTCTTT
TRBV28	TRBJ1-6	TRBD1	.	CASSPPDRARSPLHF	TGTGCCAGCAGTCCCCCGGACAGGGCCAGGTCACCCCTCCACTTT
TRBV7-2	TRBJ1-4	.	.	CASSLEQVVRSPEKLFF	TGTGCCAGCAGCTTAGAGCAGGTAGTGCGGTCCCCTGAAAAACTGTTTTTT
TRBV2	TRBJ2-3	TRBD2	.	CASRNYGTSGANTQYF	TGTGCCAGCAGAAACTACGGGACTAGCGGGGCAAATACGCAGTATTTT
TRBV7-9	TRBJ2-2	.	.	CASSPSRLGELFF	TGTGCCAGCAGCCCCAGCAGGCTCGGGGAGCTGTTTTTT
TRBV2	TRBJ1-5	.	.	CASRTEGVGEQPQHF	TGTGCCAGCAGGACAGAGGGGGTTGGGGAACAGCCCCAGCATTTT
TRBV5-4	TRBJ2-1	TRBD2	once	CASSTRLAGDNEQFF	TGTGCCAGCAGCACTAGACTAGCGGGGGACAATGAGCAGTTCTTC